A single sample is the source of the 25 T cell receptor beta chains below, sequenced in a study of identical twins (dated by TCRdb to about 2016). Library prep was done by 5' RACE. The data were produced on an Illumina HiSeq 2000. TCRdb reworked the public reads: Q25 trimming with fastp, MiXCR clone assembly, productive beta chains retained. Merged by CDR3 protein, the rows form single entries marked with the most common genes and DNA. The sample has 510,000 or so distinct CDR3 sequences on record, over 12% of them singletons. Less than 0.5% of the sample is held by the ten biggest clonotypes. These data were also reused for a study on yellow fever vaccine responses in identical twins.

Input material: CD4+ T cells sorted from blood. All receptors derive from a woman in her late teens or twenties in good health.

The genes are TRBV7-2 and TRBJ2-1; 9 bases match TRBD2. V gave up 1 base and J gave up 13 bases; unmatched junction bases: 11. CDR1 and CDR2 (germline): SGHTA, FQGNSA. The CDR3 is 15 residues long. The chain's CDR3 is CASSLGGTSSRLQFF. DNA of the CDR3: TGTGCCAGCAGCTTAGGGGGGACTAGCAGTCGACTCCAGTTCTTC.

This clonotype has a handful of counts. The chain employs TRBV20-1 and TRBJ2-1; 8 bases fit TRBD2. CDR1 and CDR2 from the germline V gene are DFQATT and SNEGSKA (reference sequence). The CDR3 contains 13 residues. Trimming removed 7 bases from V and 4 bases from J; junction bases left unmatched: 6. The CDR3, as DNA: TGCAGTGTAGCGCTAGCGGGTTACAATGAGCAGTTCTTC. It translates to CSVALAGYNEQFF.

V gene TRBV12-3 or TRBV12-4 combines with J gene TRBJ2-4, with D perhaps TRBD2 (6 bases). V was pared by 3 bases and J by 0 bases, with 15 bases between. CDR3 length: 17 amino acids. CDR3 bases: TGTGCCAGCAGTTTCGGGGGAGAGGGTCGAGCCAAAAACATTCAGTACTTC. It translates to CASSFGGEGRAKNIQYF.

This clonotype appeared a single time. The genes are TRBV9 and TRBJ2-7; no firm D call. The V end lost 2 bases, the J end lost 2 bases, and 14 bases lay between the germline ends. Germline CDR1 is SGDLS and CDR2 is YYNGEE. The CDR3 extends over 15 amino acids. Written as DNA, the CDR3 is TGTGCCAGCAGCGTTGGGTCAGACCAGACCTACGAGCAGTACTTC. Translation: CASSVGSDQTYEQYF.

This chain joins TRBV5-6 and TRBJ1-6; 8 nucleotides align to TRBD1. The V gene's germline CDR1 is SGHDT and CDR2 YYEEEE. Trimming removed 3 bases from V and 7 bases from J; junction bases left unmatched: 6. This CDR3 has 15 amino acids. The CDR3 sequence: CASSSRQGRNSPLHF. The CDR3 nucleotides are TGTGCCAGCAGCTCCCGACAGGGGCGAAATTCACCCCTCCACTTT.

This clonotype has a count of ten or more. The V and J genes are TRBV12-3 or TRBV12-4 and TRBJ2-1, with D unclear. The V end was cut by 5 bases, the J end by 8 bases, with 16 bases between. The CDR3 extends over 14 amino acids. The CDR3 DNA reads as TGTGCCAGCAGTACCCCAGGCACTGTCGATGAGCAGTTCTTC. Translated, it gives CASSTPGTVDEQFF.

This clonotype has just a few counts. The rearrangement joins TRBV28 to TRBJ1-4; 8 positions agree with TRBD1. The CDR3 loop spans 16 amino acids. CDR1 MDHEN and CDR2 SYDVKM come from the germline V gene. Unmatched junction bases numbered 12, after V lost 6 bases and J lost 6 bases. CDR3 nucleotides: TGTGCCAGCAGCCCTGGACAGGGAAGGGAATATGAAAAACTGTTTTTT. This gives the protein CASSPGQGREYEKLFF.

This clonotype was recorded at least ten times. The rearrangement links TRBV14 to TRBJ1-2; 7 bases line up with TRBD1. Germline lookup yields CDR1 SGHDN and CDR2 FVKESK. This CDR3 spans 14 amino acids. V lost 4 bases and J lost 0; bases outside the gene matches: 2. CDR3 in DNA: TGTGCCAGCAGCCTTCAGGGGGCTAACTATGGCTACACCTTC. Protein sequence: CASSLQGANYGYTF.

The J gene is TRBJ2-2, the V gene TRBV15, with a weak D call TRBD2 (6 bases). This CDR3 is 17 amino acids long. Germline-derived CDR1 and CDR2 are LNHNV and YYDKDF (reference sequence). The V and J ends lost 0 bases and 0 bases respectively, with 11 bases between them. The CDR3 sequence: CATSREWRGTNTGELFF. CDR3 DNA: TGTGCCACCAGCAGAGAATGGAGGGGAACGAACACCGGGGAGCTGTTTTTT.

The gene calls are TRBV10-3 and TRBJ2-1; maybe TRBD2 (7 bases). Germline lookup yields CDR1 ENHRY and CDR2 SYGVKD. This CDR3 contains 15 residues. V was cut by 6 bases and J by 2 bases, with 14 bases left in between. CDR3 DNA sequence: TGTGCCATCAGGGATAGGGGGGGGGCCTACAATGAGCAGTTCTTC. It encodes CAIRDRGGAYNEQFF.

The chain couples TRBV9 to TRBJ2-7; TRBD2 matches at 9 bases. Germline CDR1 and CDR2: SGDLS and YYNGEE. CDR3 length equals 14 residues. V shed 0 bases, J shed 9 bases, and the junction held 7 bases outside the gene matches. The CDR3 loop is CASSVGLAGSPQYF. As DNA, the CDR3 is TGTGCCAGCAGCGTAGGGCTAGCGGGAAGCCCGCAGTACTTC. The full variable domain, in which reference TRBV9 and TRBJ2-7 provide the parts outside the CDR3, is DSGVTQTPKHLITATGQRVTLRCSPRSGDLSVYWYQQSLDQGLQFLIQYYNGEERAKGNILERFSAQQFPDLHSELNLSSLELGDSALYFCASSVGLAGSPQYFGPGTRLTVT.

CDR3 sequence reads: CASSLLRVKTDTQYF. CDR3 DNA sequence: TGTGCCAGCAGTCTCTTGCGGGTTAAGACAGATACGCAGTATTTT. The rearrangement links TRBV6-6 to TRBJ2-3, with TRBD2 as a possible D gene (5 bases). The CDR3 consists of 15 residues. From germline, CDR1 is MNHNY and CDR2 SVGAGI (reference sequence). V shed 5 bases and J shed 3 bases, with 15 bases lying between them.

Of note for this clonotype: A clone one base away is much larger, so this may be a read error. The chain couples TRBV5-1 to TRBJ1-1; the match to TRBD1 covers 8 bases. The CDR3 runs to 13 residues. From germline, CDR1 is SGHRS and CDR2 YFSETQ. Written as DNA, the CDR3 is TGCGCCAGCAGCTTACAGGGGGACACTGAAGTTTTCTTT. It yields the protein CASSLQGDTEVFF.

In this sample, this clonotype turned up a few times. The chain is built from TRBV5-1 and TRBJ1-1, with 7 bases lining up with TRBD1. The junction had 5 bases not matched to a gene; V was cut back by 3 bases and J by 0 bases. The CDR3 loop spans 15 amino acids. Germline V gene sequence: CDR1 SGHRS, CDR2 YFSETQ. CDR3 sequence: CASSWGDRLNTEAFF. In nucleotides, the CDR3 is TGCGCCAGCAGCTGGGGGGACAGATTGAACACTGAAGCTTTCTTT.

This clonotype was counted between two and nine times. The chain combines TRBV29-1 with TRBJ2-5; D ambiguous. The CDR3 spans 11 residues. Trimming pared 3 bases from V and 7 bases from J, leaving 9 bases between. Germline loops: CDR1 SQVTM, CDR2 ANQGSEA. CDR3 bases: TGCAGCGTTGACCCAGGCCCGACCCAGTACTTC. It translates to CSVDPGPTQYF.

This clonotype was recorded a few times. This chain connects TRBV5-1 to TRBJ2-5, with D perhaps TRBD2 (5 bases). V was trimmed by 6 bases and J by 5 bases, leaving 20 bases between them. This CDR3 is built from 15 residues. The germline gives CDR1 SGHRS, CDR2 YFSETQ. CDR3 sequence reads: CASTPKISEKETQYF. The CDR3 coding sequence is TGCGCCAGCACCCCTAAAATTAGCGAAAAGGAGACCCAGTACTTC.

The chain links TRBV7-2 to TRBJ2-7; D is ambiguous. Germline V gene data show CDR1 as SGHTA and CDR2 as FQGNSA. The CDR3 is 13 amino acids. The V end lost 3 bases, the J end lost 6 bases, and 12 bases lay between the germline ends. The CDR3 sequence: CASSFVPGSEQYF. Written as DNA, the CDR3 is TGTGCCAGCAGCTTTGTCCCCGGCTCCGAGCAGTACTTC.

This clonotype was seen at least ten times. V and J are TRBV20-1 and TRBJ2-4; D remains ambiguous. Deletions cut 6 bases from V and 3 bases from J, with 12 bases between. Germline V gives CDR1 DFQATT, CDR2 SNEGSKA (reference sequence). The CDR3 has 13 residues. In DNA, the CDR3 is TGCAGTGCAAACGACATGGACAAAAACATTCAGTACTTC. Translation gives CSANDMDKNIQYF.

This clonotype turned up a few times. The V call is TRBV15, the J call TRBJ1-4; TRBD1 matches at 9 bases. Unmatched junction bases numbered 8, after V lost 0 bases and J lost 3 bases. CDR1 and CDR2 from the germline V gene are LNHNV and YYDKDF (reference sequence). This CDR3 has 18 amino acids. The CDR3 loop is CATSRDPNTGGSNEKLFF. Written as DNA, the CDR3 is TGTGCCACCAGCAGAGATCCGAATACAGGGGGCTCTAATGAAAAACTGTTTTTT.

This chain links TRBV12-5 with TRBJ2-7, with 7 bases aligning to TRBD1. After removal of 4 bases from V and 10 bases from J, the junction contained 7 bases not matched to a gene. CDR3 length: 12 residues. Germline V gene sequence: CDR1 LGHNT, CDR2 FRNRAP. The CDR3 reads CASGSADRDQYF. The CDR3, as DNA: TGTGCTAGTGGTTCCGCTGACAGGGATCAGTACTTC.

The rearrangement links TRBV10-3 to TRBJ2-2; TRBD1 aligns across 8 bases. The germline V gene encodes CDR1 ENHRY and CDR2 SYGVKD. The CDR3 loop spans 16 amino acids. V shed 4 bases and J 3 bases; nucleotides not matched to a gene: 7. The CDR3 DNA is TGTGCCATCAGTGCGGACAGGGTACTGGACACCGGGGAGCTGTTTTTT. Translated: CAISADRVLDTGELFF.

V gene TRBV29-1 combines with J gene TRBJ2-7, with D unresolved. Germline lookup yields CDR1 SQVTM and CDR2 ANQGSEA. This CDR3 is built from 12 residues. Trimming took off 5 bases at V and 0 bases at J, with 8 bases between the two ends. CDR3 protein: CSVRLSSYEQYF. CDR3 bases: TGCAGCGTTCGGTTGAGCTCCTACGAGCAGTACTTC.

The chain is built from TRBV2 and TRBJ2-1; 9 bases match TRBD2. Germline values: CDR1 SNHLY, CDR2 FYNNEI. Losses at the gene ends were 0 bases for V and 9 bases for J; bases not matched to a gene: 3. This CDR3 is 14 amino acids long. The DNA for the CDR3 is TGTGCCAGCAGTGAAGCGCGGGGGGGCAGTGAGCAGTTCTTC. This gives the protein CASSEARGGSEQFF.

The gene calls are TRBV12-3 or TRBV12-4 and TRBJ1-6; D gene unclear. The V gene lost 7 bases and the J gene lost 2 bases, with 12 bases spanning the gap. The CDR3 length is 15 residues. CDR3 DNA sequence: TGTGCCAGCACCCGAGGGAGGACCTATAATTCACCCCTCCACTTT. Translated, it gives CASTRGRTYNSPLHF.

This clonotype was seen only a few times. The chain couples TRBV6-1 to TRBJ1-2, with D unresolved. This CDR3 is built from 16 residues. CDR1 is MNHNS, CDR2 SASEGT, per germline. Trimming cost V 1 base and J 4 bases, with 16 bases left between them. The CDR3 DNA follows: TGTGCCAGCAGTGAAGGAGCGGTAGGGATTAGCTATGGCTACACCTTC. Translation gives CASSEGAVGISYGYTF.